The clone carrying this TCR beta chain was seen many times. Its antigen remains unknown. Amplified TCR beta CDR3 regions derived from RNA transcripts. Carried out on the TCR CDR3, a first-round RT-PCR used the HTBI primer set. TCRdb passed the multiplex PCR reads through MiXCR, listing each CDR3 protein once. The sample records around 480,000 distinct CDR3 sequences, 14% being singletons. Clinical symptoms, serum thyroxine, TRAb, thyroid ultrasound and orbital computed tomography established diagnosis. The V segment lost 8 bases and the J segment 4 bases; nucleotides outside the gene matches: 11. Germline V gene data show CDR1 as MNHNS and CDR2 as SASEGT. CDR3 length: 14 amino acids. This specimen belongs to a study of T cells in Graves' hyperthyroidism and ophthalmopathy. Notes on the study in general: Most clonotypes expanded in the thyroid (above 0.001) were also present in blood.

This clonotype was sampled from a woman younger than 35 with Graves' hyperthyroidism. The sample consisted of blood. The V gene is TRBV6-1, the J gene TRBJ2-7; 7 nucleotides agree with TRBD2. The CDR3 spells CASGREGKGYEQYV. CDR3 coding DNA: TGTGCCAGCGGTAGGGAGGGGAAGGGTTACGAGCAGTACGTC.